In this sample, the clone carrying this T cell receptor (beta chain) turned up a few times. Recovery among Cohort 3 donors was established by two negative PCRs, clearance, or symptom resolution. These data are taken from a study of blood T cell repertoires in COVID-19. The V gene's germline CDR1 is MGHRA and CDR2 YSYEKL. V was trimmed by 0 bases and J by 4 bases, leaving 15 bases between them. This CDR3 contains 17 residues. Original methodology: Reference gene primer amplification in the assay estimated nucleated cell counts. Clones were sequenced by immunoSEQ multiplex PCR, and TCRdb holds only the in-frame ones, with some missing. V and J calls and clone size are copied from that table; D and trimming were computed from the DNA. Of hundreds of thousands of clones in the sample, more than 75% were seen once.

Material: PBMCs or T cells enriched from blood (not recorded which). This TCR came from a man between 35 and 55 years old who had recovered from COVID-19. This chain links TRBV4-1 with TRBJ1-4; no clear D. DNA of the CDR3: TGCGCCAGCAGCCAAGATCGGGTACCAAGGTTTAATGAAAAACTGTTTTTT. Protein sequence: CASSQDRVPRFNEKLFF.